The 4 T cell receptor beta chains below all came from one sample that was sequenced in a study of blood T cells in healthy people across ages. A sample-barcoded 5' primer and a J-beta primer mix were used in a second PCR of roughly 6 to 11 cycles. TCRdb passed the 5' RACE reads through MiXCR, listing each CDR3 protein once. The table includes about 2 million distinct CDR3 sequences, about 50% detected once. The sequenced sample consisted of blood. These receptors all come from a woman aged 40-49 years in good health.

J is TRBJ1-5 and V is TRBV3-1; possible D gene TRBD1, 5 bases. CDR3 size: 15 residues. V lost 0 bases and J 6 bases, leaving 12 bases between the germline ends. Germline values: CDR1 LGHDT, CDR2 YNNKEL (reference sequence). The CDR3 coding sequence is TGTGCCAGCAGCCAAGACGGGGCATTAGGTCAGCCCCAGCATTTT. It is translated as CASSQDGALGQPQHF.

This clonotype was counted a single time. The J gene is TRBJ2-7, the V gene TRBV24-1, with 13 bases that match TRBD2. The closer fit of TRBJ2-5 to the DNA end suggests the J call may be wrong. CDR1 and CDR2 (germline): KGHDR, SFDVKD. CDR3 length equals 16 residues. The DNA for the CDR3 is TGTGCCACCAGTGATTACCGGACTAGCGGGGGAGAGACCCAGTACTTC. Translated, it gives CATSDYRTSGGETQYF.

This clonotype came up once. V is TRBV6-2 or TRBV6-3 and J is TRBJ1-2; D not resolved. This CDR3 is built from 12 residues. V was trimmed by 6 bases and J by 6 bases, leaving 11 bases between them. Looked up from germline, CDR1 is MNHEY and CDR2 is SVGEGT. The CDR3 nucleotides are TGTGCCAGCAGGAAAATCCAGGATGGCTACACCTTC. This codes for CASRKIQDGYTF.

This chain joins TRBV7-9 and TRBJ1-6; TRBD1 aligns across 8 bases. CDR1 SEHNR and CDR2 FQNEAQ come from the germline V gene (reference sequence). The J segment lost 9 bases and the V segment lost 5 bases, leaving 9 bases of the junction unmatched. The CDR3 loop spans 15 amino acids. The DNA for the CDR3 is TGTGCCAGCAGCGTAGGCGACAGGGGAAGTTCACCCCTCCACTTT. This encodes CASSVGDRGSSPLHF.